Below, 10 T cell receptor beta chains from the same sample are listed, as sequenced in a study of cytomegalovirus exposure and HLA in healthy donors. This PCR relied on a set of 60 Vbeta primers and 13 Jbeta primers. TCRdb keeps only in-frame clones here, not all; method: immunoSEQ multiplex PCR. The sample holds some 170,000 clones, approximately 80% seen once. Sequenced input: PBMCs. The source of these receptors is a woman between 18 and 29 years old in good health and CMV-seropositive.

The chain couples TRBV7-6 to TRBJ2-2; a weak D match, TRBD2 (5 bases). V dropped 5 bases and J dropped 3 bases, with 19 bases sitting between them. The CDR3 runs to 17 residues. Looked up from germline, CDR1 is SGHVS and CDR2 is FNYEAQ. The DNA of the CDR3 is TGTGCCAGCAGCCCCCCCCCAAAAGGACTCTACACCGGGGAGCTGTTTTTT. It encodes CASSPPPKGLYTGELFF.

This clone was seen a handful of times. The chain employs TRBV29-1 and TRBJ1-2; D possibly corresponds to TRBD1 (6 bases). This CDR3 is 14 amino acids long. CDR1 is SQVTM, CDR2 ANQGSEA, per germline. Trimming pared 2 bases from V and 4 bases from J, leaving 14 bases between. CDR3 sequence (DNA): TGCAGCGTTGAACTGGACAGTTATTCCTATGGCTACACCTTC. Its protein is CSVELDSYSYGYTF.

The rearrangement uses TRBV5-5 and TRBJ2-3; 7 bases line up with TRBD2. J gave up 5 bases and V 4 bases, and 19 bases lay outside the gene matches. The germline CDR1 and CDR2 sequences are SGHKS and YYEKEE (reference sequence). This CDR3 region has 18 residues. CDR3: CASSLDPFSWGRGDTQYF. CDR3 nucleotides: TGTGCCAGCAGCCTTGACCCGTTTAGTTGGGGGAGGGGAGATACGCAGTATTTT.

The V and J genes are TRBV5-1 and TRBJ2-7; TRBD2 aligns across 8 bases. The CDR3 sequence is 15 residues long. Germline V gene sequence: CDR1 SGHRS, CDR2 YFSETQ. V was clipped by 3 bases and J by 3 bases; unmatched bases: 8. CDR3 region: CASSSGTSFIYEQYF. CDR3 in DNA: TGCGCCAGCAGCTCGGGGACTAGTTTTATCTACGAGCAGTACTTC.

Only one count was recorded for this clone. The V and J genes are TRBV30 and TRBJ2-7; TRBD1 is a possible D gene (5 bases). The germline V gene encodes CDR1 GTSNPN and CDR2 SVGIG (reference sequence). This CDR3 spans 14 amino acids. V was pared by 5 bases and J by 5 bases, with 19 bases between. The CDR3 sequence: CAWGQDTPRNEQYF. DNA of the CDR3: TGTGCCTGGGGACAAGACACTCCACGTAACGAGCAGTACTTC.

This rearrangement joins TRBV7-2 to TRBJ2-5; 8 bases fit TRBD2. This CDR3 region has 14 residues. With 5 bases clipped from V and 5 bases from J, the junction kept 7 bases outside the gene matches. The germline V gene encodes CDR1 SGHTA and CDR2 FQGNSA. CDR3 bases: TGTGCCAGCAGCCAAGCGGGGGTCGGGGAGACCCAGTACTTC. It yields the protein CASSQAGVGETQYF.

V usage is TRBV7-2 and J usage is TRBJ1-2; D may be TRBD1 (5 bases). Trimming removed 1 base from V and 0 bases from J, with 12 bases in between. Germline values: CDR1 SGHTA, CDR2 FQGNSA. CDR3 length: 16 amino acids. The CDR3 spells CASSLGSGGANYGYTF. DNA of the CDR3: TGTGCCAGCAGCTTAGGATCGGGGGGAGCTAACTATGGCTACACCTTC.

The gene calls are TRBV29-1 and TRBJ2-2; 15 bases are shared with TRBD2. Germline values: CDR1 SQVTM, CDR2 ANQGSEA. J gave up 7 bases and V 7 bases, and 7 bases lay outside the gene matches. This CDR3 comprises 15 residues. The CDR3 sequence is CSAGLAGGPGGELFF. CDR3 sequence (DNA): TGCAGCGCCGGACTAGCGGGGGGGCCGGGCGGGGAGCTGTTTTTT.

The V gene is TRBV27, the J gene TRBJ2-5, with D tentatively TRBD2 (6 bases). Deletions cut 5 bases from V and 1 base from J, with 11 bases between. The germline V gene has CDR1 MNHEY and CDR2 SMNVEV (reference sequence). The CDR3 consists of 14 residues. The CDR3 DNA follows: TGTGCCAGCAGTCTCCTGGGGGGCCAAGAGACCCAGTACTTC. Translated: CASSLLGGQETQYF.

This sequence joins TRBV7-2 and TRBJ1-2; a weak D match, TRBD1 (6 bases). The CDR3 runs to 16 residues. The ends were cut back, 3 bases at V and 4 bases at J, with 18 bases in the middle. Germline V lookup: CDR1 SGHTA, CDR2 FQGNSA. CDR3 region: CASSLPWRGASYGYTF. Here the CDR3 DNA reads TGTGCCAGCAGCTTGCCATGGCGGGGGGCGTCCTATGGCTACACCTTC.